This entry describes one TCR beta chain. What it binds is unknown. This record comes from a study of cytomegalovirus exposure and HLA in healthy donors. About the research overall: Drawn from HLA-typed donors, about 82 million unique TCRs were held in an early data release. Study outcomes and limitations: A classifier reportedly called cytomegalovirus status with high sensitivity and specificity. Later analysis identified a missense DCLRE1C variant that was linked to TCR beta V- and J-gene trimming.

PCR involved 60 Vbeta and 13 Jbeta primers. The repertoire was sequenced with immunoSEQ multiplex PCR; TCRdb's copy has only in-frame clones and lacks some. This sample has about 55,000 clones, with 75% to 80% found just once. CDR1 is SGHTS and CDR2 is YDEGEE in the germline V gene. Trimming at V came to 4 bases and at J to 0 bases, leaving 7 bases not matched to a gene. The CDR3 consists of 16 residues. Each donor was nominally healthy when sampled (though unrecorded immune exposures were likely). This receptor was taken from a female donor in good health and CMV-seronegative. V is TRBV5-8 and J is TRBJ1-3, with 7 positions matching TRBD1. Sequencing used PBMCs. The CDR3 spells CASSRHRGNSGNTIYF. CDR3 nucleotides: TGTGCCAGCAGCAGACACAGGGGTAACTCTGGAAACACCATATATTTT.